This T cell receptor beta chain emerged from a study of CXCR3-negative and CXCR3-positive naive CD8 T cells. CDR1 and CDR2 from the germline V gene are DFQATT and SNEGSKA (reference sequence). This CDR3 has 11 amino acids. The method, 5' RACE with UMI labels, was used to prepare the TRB cDNA libraries. One entry per CDR3 protein, without DNA, is what TCRdb gives after re-calling the 5' RACE reads. The sample includes tens of thousands of distinct CDR3 sequences. As for this clonotype: Its antigen is unidentified.

Findings of the study overall: TRB CDR3 hydrophobicity was greater in CXCR3-positive naive cells than in CXCR3-negative naive cells. Naive CXCR3-positive and CXCR3-negative cells shared TRBV-TRBJ usage; memory cells diverged.

The sequencing input was naive CXCR3+ CD8+ T cells from blood. Subset noted: CD45RO-CCR7+CD27+CD95- naive CD8+ T cells expressing CXCR3 (TNR3+). The rearrangement links TRBV20-1 to TRBJ2-7. This sequence originates from a human donor in good health. Some clones in this sample may be carry-over from other donors' samples. This chain's CDR3 is CSAIPYYEQYF.